Following are 29 T cell receptor beta chains from one sample sequenced in a study of cytomegalovirus exposure and HLA in healthy donors. Researchers ran the PCR with 60 Vbeta and 13 Jbeta primers. Sequencing used immunoSEQ multiplex PCR; TCRdb keeps in-frame clones, though not all of them. In the table there are approximately 240,000 clones, around 89% of which are singletons. The sequenced material came from PBMCs. The origin of the receptors is a woman younger than 30 in good health and CMV-seronegative.

The genes are TRBV25-1 and TRBJ2-6, with D maybe TRBD2 (5 bases). CDR3 size: 17 residues. V lost 11 bases and J lost 0, with 20 bases in between. Germline V gives CDR1 MGHDK, CDR2 SYGVNS. CDR3 loop: CAAARDQKISGANVLTF. In nucleotides, the CDR3 is TGTGCCGCAGCCCGGGATCAAAAAATCTCTGGGGCCAACGTCCTGACTTTC.

This chain uses TRBV28 with TRBJ1-1, with D maybe TRBD1 (6 bases). Trimming shortened V by 3 bases and J by 10 bases, and 18 bases separated the two germline ends. CDR1 is MDHEN and CDR2 is SYDVKM in the germline V gene. CDR3 length: 14 residues. CDR3 nucleotides: TGTGCCAGCAGTTTTAGGGGGGGCTCCGTGAGAGCTTTCTTT. Encoded protein: CASSFRGGSVRAFF.

This sequence joins TRBV7-9 and TRBJ2-5; tentative D call: TRBD1 (5 bases). Deletions cut 3 bases from V and 2 bases from J, with 10 bases between. This CDR3 spans 14 amino acids. From germline, CDR1 is SEHNR and CDR2 FQNEAQ (reference sequence). CDR3 in amino acids: CASSFLGPQETQYF. As DNA, the CDR3 is TGTGCCAGCAGCTTTTTGGGGCCACAAGAGACCCAGTACTTC.

The chain is built from TRBV9 and TRBJ2-3, with D possibly matching TRBD1 (6 bases). This CDR3 has 16 amino acids. CDR1 SGDLS and CDR2 YYNGEE come from the germline V gene. Trimming took off 0 bases at V and 0 bases at J, with 11 bases between the two ends. The chain's CDR3 is CASSVGQGRSTDTQYF. As DNA, the CDR3 is TGTGCCAGCAGCGTAGGTCAGGGGCGGAGCACAGATACGCAGTATTTT.

This clone was observed once. The chain is built from TRBV7-2 and TRBJ2-1; 11 bases line up with TRBD2. J gave up 5 bases and V 6 bases, and 18 bases lay outside the gene matches. The CDR3 loop spans 19 amino acids. Germline assignment: CDR1 SGHTA and CDR2 FQGNSA. The CDR3 DNA is TGTGCCAGCAGGAGACCAGGGACTAGCGGTTCGTTTCTAGACAATGAGCAGTTCTTC. The encoded protein is CASRRPGTSGSFLDNEQFF.

The chain recombines TRBV5-1 with TRBJ1-2; D might be TRBD1 (5 bases). Trimming cost V 1 base and J 1 base, with 8 bases left between them. Germline CDR1 is SGHRS and CDR2 is YFSETQ. The CDR3 is 14 residues long. The CDR3 is CASSLIGDNYGYTF. CDR3 coding DNA: TGCGCCAGCAGCTTGATAGGGGATAACTATGGCTACACCTTC.

The gene calls are TRBV4-1 and TRBJ1-2; 10 positions match TRBD1. CDR1 and CDR2 from the germline V gene are MGHRA and YSYEKL. The CDR3 contains 15 residues. The junction had 4 bases not matched to a gene; V was cut back by 2 bases and J by 4 bases. CDR3 sequence reads: CASSQPGQGLYGYTF. DNA of the CDR3: TGCGCCAGCAGCCAACCGGGACAGGGGCTCTATGGCTACACCTTC.

The rearrangement uses TRBV5-1 and TRBJ1-2, with 8 bases lining up with TRBD1. Germline loops: CDR1 SGHRS, CDR2 YFSETQ. Trimming cost V 5 bases and J 7 bases; bases outside gene matches: 10. The CDR3 sequence is 14 residues long. CDR3 region: CASSRETGVGGYTF. DNA for the CDR3: TGCGCCAGCAGTCGTGAGACAGGGGTCGGTGGCTACACCTTC.

This rearrangement joins TRBV27 to TRBJ1-2; TRBD1 might be the D (6 bases). Germline V CDR1 and CDR2: MNHEY, SMNVEV (reference sequence). The CDR3 is 15 residues long. Trimming removed 4 bases at V and 6 bases at J, with 18 bases between. The CDR3: CASSSPLTGRNGYTF. The CDR3 coding sequence is TGTGCCAGCAGTTCCCCATTAACAGGGAGAAATGGCTACACCTTC.

The chain uses TRBV29-1 and TRBJ2-2; maybe TRBD2 (5 bases). Deletions cut 6 bases from V and 6 bases from J, with 14 bases between. Germline V gene lookup returns CDR1 SQVTM and CDR2 ANQGSEA. The CDR3 contains 13 residues. The CDR3, as DNA: TGCAGCGTCGGGCGGCTAGCAGCCGGGGAGCTGTTTTTT. It is translated as CSVGRLAAGELFF.

J is TRBJ2-1 and V is TRBV11-1; D may be TRBD2 (6 bases). This CDR3 has 15 residues. The V and J ends lost 5 bases and 10 bases respectively, with 21 bases between them. CDR1 is SGHAT and CDR2 is FQDESV in the germline V gene (reference sequence). CDR3 sequence (DNA): TGTGCCAGCAGCAAACGGGAGTTGGGTTCGGGAGAGCAGTTCTTC. This translates into CASSKRELGSGEQFF.

J is TRBJ2-7 and V is TRBV4-3, with TRBD2 identical over 7 bases. The CDR3 runs to 16 residues. With 1 base clipped from V and 3 bases from J, the junction kept 9 bases outside the gene matches. The germline V gene encodes CDR1 LGHNA and CDR2 YSLEER. CDR3 region: CASSQALAEPHYEQYF. CDR3 DNA sequence: TGCGCCAGCAGCCAAGCTCTAGCGGAACCCCACTACGAGCAGTACTTC.

The rearrangement uses TRBV4-1 and TRBJ2-7; 7 bases match TRBD1. V trimming: 3 bases; J trimming: 4 bases; junction bases outside the gene matches: 12. Germline assignment: CDR1 MGHRA and CDR2 YSYEKL. This CDR3 comprises 16 residues. The DNA for the CDR3 is TGCGCCAGCAGCCAGTATATAACCGGGACAGTTTACGAGCAGTACTTC. As protein: CASSQYITGTVYEQYF.

J is TRBJ1-3 and V is TRBV5-1; a weak D match, TRBD1 (5 bases). The CDR3 is 15 residues long. The V gene's germline CDR1 is SGHRS and CDR2 YFSETQ. V lost 4 bases to trimming and J lost 4 bases, with 15 bases between them. The CDR3 DNA follows: TGCGCCAGCAGCGCCGGACACCAAGCAGGAAACACCATATATTTT. The encoded protein is CASSAGHQAGNTIYF.

The V gene is TRBV14, the J gene TRBJ2-5, with TRBD2 identical over 8 bases. The CDR3 spans 13 residues. Germline V lookup: CDR1 SGHDN, CDR2 FVKESK. V was clipped by 4 bases and J by 5 bases; unmatched bases: 3. The CDR3 sequence is CASSRGLGETQYF. The CDR3 bases are TGTGCCAGCAGCCGGGGACTAGGCGAGACCCAGTACTTC.

V usage is TRBV19 and J usage is TRBJ1-1; unclear D gene. The germline V and J ends were trimmed by 10 bases and 4 bases, with 16 bases remaining between them. This CDR3 has 13 residues. The germline V gene has CDR1 LNHDA and CDR2 SQIVND (reference sequence). CDR3 sequence: CATIQRWATEAFF. Here the CDR3 DNA reads TGTGCCACCATACAACGGTGGGCCACTGAAGCTTTCTTT. The whole variable domain, filled in from reference TRBV19 and TRBJ1-1, reads DGGITQSPKYLFRKEGQNVTLSCEQNLNHDAMYWYRQDPGQGLRLIYYSQIVNDFQKGDIAEGYSVSREKKESFPLTVTSAQKNPTAFYLCATIQRWATEAFFGQGTRLTVV.

V usage is TRBV10-3 and J usage is TRBJ1-2; D remains unclear. Germline assignment: CDR1 ENHRY and CDR2 SYGVKD. V was pared by 7 bases and J by 4 bases, with 4 bases between. This CDR3 is built from 10 residues. In nucleotides, the CDR3 is TGTGCCATCACCTGCTATGGCTACACCTTC. Its protein is CAITCYGYTF.

This clone showed up just once. The rearrangement uses TRBV5-1 and TRBJ2-7; D may be TRBD1 (6 bases). The V gene's germline CDR1 is SGHRS and CDR2 YFSETQ. The CDR3 has 14 amino acids. V was cut by 4 bases and J by 1 base, with 12 bases left in between. The CDR3 sequence: CASSKGQPSYEQYF. The DNA of the CDR3 is TGCGCCAGCAGCAAAGGACAGCCATCCTACGAGCAGTACTTC.

The CDR3 nucleotides are TGTGCCAGCAGCTTGTTGACTAGCGGTCCCTACAATGAGCAGTTCTTC. Its translation is CASSLLTSGPYNEQFF. This chain connects TRBV5-4 to TRBJ2-1, with TRBD2 matching 9 bases. CDR1 and CDR2 from the germline V gene are SGHNT and YYREEE (reference sequence). With 1 base clipped from V and 2 bases from J, the junction kept 4 bases outside the gene matches. The CDR3 runs 16 residues.

The rearrangement uses TRBV19 and TRBJ2-7, with D unresolved. Germline values: CDR1 LNHDA, CDR2 SQIVND (reference sequence). Deletions cut 3 bases from V and 4 bases from J, with 13 bases between. This CDR3 is 14 amino acids long. In DNA form, the CDR3 reads TGTGCCAGTAGTATGTTCTCCTCGAGATACGAGCAGTACTTC. It yields the protein CASSMFSSRYEQYF.

The CDR3 DNA reads as TGTGCCAGCAGTTCACGACTGGGGCGCGGGGGCTACGAGCAGTACTTC. Amino acids: CASSSRLGRGGYEQYF. This chain uses TRBV27 with TRBJ2-7, with 7 bases identical to TRBD2. In germline, CDR1 is MNHEY, CDR2 SMNVEV (reference sequence). The V segment lost 4 bases and the J segment 3 bases; nucleotides outside the gene matches: 12. CDR3 length: 16 amino acids.

The rearrangement joins TRBV6-5 to TRBJ1-2; weak D call: TRBD1 (5 bases). Deletions cut 6 bases from V and 3 bases from J, with 11 bases between. Germline CDR1 MNHEY, CDR2 SVGAGI. The CDR3 has 13 residues. The DNA for the CDR3 is TGTGCCAGCAGGCTAACAGGCTACTATGGCTACACCTTC. Protein product: CASRLTGYYGYTF.

This clone was seen a single time. The CDR3 DNA sequence: TGTGCCAGCAGCTGGAGACGTAGCGGGGAGGGCTGGTACGAGCAGTACTTC. Its protein is CASSWRRSGEGWYEQYF. This rearrangement joins TRBV5-4 to TRBJ2-7, with 8 bases lining up with TRBD2. J gave up 4 bases and V 3 bases, and 15 bases lay outside the gene matches. The CDR3 covers 17 residues. CDR1 and CDR2 (germline): SGHNT, YYREEE (reference sequence).

This clone has at least ten counts. The CDR3 DNA reads as TGTGCCAGCAGACGCCAGGGGGATAGCAATCAGCCCCAGCATTTT. It codes for CASRRQGDSNQPQHF. The rearrangement joins TRBV7-9 to TRBJ1-5, with TRBD1 identical over 7 bases. The V and J ends lost 6 bases and 0 bases, in that order; junction bases with no gene match: 5. Germline V gene lookup returns CDR1 SEHNR and CDR2 FQNEAQ (reference sequence). The CDR3 is 15 amino acids.

The gene calls are TRBV5-1 and TRBJ2-1, with 14 bases lining up with TRBD2. The CDR3 has 19 amino acids. After removal of 4 bases from V and 0 bases from J, the junction contained 9 bases not matched to a gene. Germline loops: CDR1 SGHRS, CDR2 YFSETQ. The CDR3 loop is CASSGGLAGGDSSYNEQFF. DNA of the CDR3: TGCGCCAGCAGCGGAGGACTAGCGGGGGGAGATAGCTCCTACAATGAGCAGTTCTTC.

J is TRBJ2-3 and V is TRBV19; TRBD1 matches at 7 bases. The CDR3 totals 17 residues. Germline V gene sequence: CDR1 LNHDA, CDR2 SQIVND (reference sequence). The junction had 13 bases not matched to a gene; V was cut back by 7 bases and J by 0 bases. CDR3 bases: TGTGCCAGTACCATAAACAGGGGACCCTTTAGCACAGATACGCAGTATTTT. This sequence encodes CASTINRGPFSTDTQYF.

This rearrangement joins TRBV2 to TRBJ2-1, with 9 bases fitting TRBD2. Germline CDR1 and CDR2: SNHLY and FYNNEI. V shed 2 bases, J shed 5 bases, and the junction held 7 bases outside the gene matches. The CDR3 spans 16 residues. In DNA, the CDR3 is TGTGCCAGCAGTGAAAGGTGGCTAGCGGGAAACAATGAGCAGTTCTTC. Its protein product is CASSERWLAGNNEQFF.

The V call is TRBV5-8, the J call TRBJ1-4, with unresolved D. The CDR3 consists of 14 residues. In germline, CDR1 is SGHTS, CDR2 YDEGEE. Between the trimmed V and J ends, which lost 4 bases and 8 bases, there was a span of 15 bases. CDR3 coding DNA: TGTGCCAGCAGCCTCGGCCCAACGGGGGAAAAACTGTTTTTT. Translated, it gives CASSLGPTGEKLFF.

This clone was seen only a few times. The V and J genes are TRBV4-1 and TRBJ2-5, with D perhaps TRBD1 (5 bases). The germline V gene encodes CDR1 MGHRA and CDR2 YSYEKL. This CDR3 region has 17 residues. Trimming took off 0 bases at V and 0 bases at J, with 14 bases between the two ends. CDR3 residues: CASSQDPDSNHQETQYF. As DNA, the CDR3 is TGCGCCAGCAGCCAAGATCCTGACAGCAACCACCAAGAGACCCAGTACTTC.